This T cell receptor beta chain was recorded in a study of cytomegalovirus exposure and HLA in healthy donors. Study-wide results and caveats: Reports indicate that TCR beta sequences accurately predicted the HLA-A and HLA-B alleles of most subjects.

Researchers ran the PCR with 60 Vbeta and 13 Jbeta primers. Here immunoSEQ multiplex PCR was the method, and the copy in TCRdb shows in-frame clones only, minus some. Among 150,000 to 200,000 clones listed, about 80% were seen once. V was pared by 4 bases and J by 6 bases, with 10 bases between. CDR3 length: 12 residues. Notes on this clone: Antigen specificity is unknown.

The origin of this receptor is a female donor in good health and CMV-seronegative. The sequencing input was PBMCs. V usage is TRBV23-1 and J usage is TRBJ2-7; possibly TRBD1 for D (6 bases). Being an ORF, TRBV23-1 has a function that is uncertain. CDR3 amino acids: CASSRSRGEQYF. The CDR3 DNA follows: TGCGCCAGCAGTCGTAGCAGGGGCGAGCAGTACTTC.